Listed here is a single T cell receptor (beta chain). This record comes from a study of blood T cell repertoires in COVID-19. Study-level information: The origin of the acute and convalescent COVID-19 samples was the United States, Italy and Spain.

The CDR3 is 15 amino acids. Trimming removed 2 bases at V and 1 base at J, with 12 bases between. Germline V gene lookup returns CDR1 GTSNPN and CDR2 SVGIG (reference sequence). Original processing notes: How many nucleated cells were present was estimated from reference gene primer amplification. Sequenced by immunoSEQ multiplex PCR; TCRdb stores in-frame clones only, minus some. The V and J calls and clone size come from that table; D and trimming were worked out from the DNA. The table has about 37,000 clones, about nine tenths seen once; the top ten hold about a sixth. This receptor was obtained from a woman aged 30 to 39 in a cohort sampled during active COVID-19. What was sequenced was peripheral blood. This chain links TRBV30 with TRBJ2-1; D is undetermined. The CDR3 loop reads CAWSSFRSSYNEQFF. CDR3 bases: TGTGCCTGGAGTAGTTTCAGGTCGTCCTACAATGAGCAGTTCTTC.